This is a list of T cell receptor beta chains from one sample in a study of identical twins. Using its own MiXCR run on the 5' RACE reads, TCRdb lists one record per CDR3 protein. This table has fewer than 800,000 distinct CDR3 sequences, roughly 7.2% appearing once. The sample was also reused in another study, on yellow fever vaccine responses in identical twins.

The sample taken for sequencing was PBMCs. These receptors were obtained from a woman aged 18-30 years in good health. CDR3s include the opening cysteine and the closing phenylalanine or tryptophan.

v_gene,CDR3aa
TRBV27,CASSRRTGKPDHSSYNEQFF
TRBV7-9,CASSSSSGGGETQYF
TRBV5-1,CASSSPGQDGYEQYF
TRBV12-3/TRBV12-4,CASSWGGTNTGELFF
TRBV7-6,CASSQTEISSYEQYF
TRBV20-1,CCARDPGAQGYNEQFF
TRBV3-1,CASRGTGNSGANVLTF
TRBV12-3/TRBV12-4,CASSFEVVTSGTDTQYF
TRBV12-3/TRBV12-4,CASSPNLLGSYNEQFF
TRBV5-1,CASSLTAITGELFF
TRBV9,CASSDGQGPYNEQFF
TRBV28,CASSDGRDTQYF
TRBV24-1,CATSDLGTAKQETQYF
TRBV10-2,CASSWDRYSPLHF
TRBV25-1,CASSDLGTSPVKETQYF
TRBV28,CASSLIDRGHSANTEAFF
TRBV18,CASSSGDRGNTIYF
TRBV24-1,CATSDWSGQSKDTQYF
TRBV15,CATSREQGSTDTQYF
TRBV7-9,CASSPTSGQLNYGYTF
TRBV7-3,CASSLKAGGTEQYF
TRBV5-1,CASSLAPSGSKETQYF
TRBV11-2,CASSSPGLAGGPSDEQFF
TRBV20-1,CSVGGVNQPQHF
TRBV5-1,CASKIGPSNTEAFF
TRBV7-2,CASSRRQGGDYGYTF
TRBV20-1,CCARGKGGMMNTEAFF
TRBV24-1,CATSDFGGTNTGELFF
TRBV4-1,CASSQESGGGTGELFF
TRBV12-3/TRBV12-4,CASSPGQYNSPLHF
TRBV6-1,CASSEEADRITEAFF
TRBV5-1,CASSTTGFDNYGYTF
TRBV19,CASSIVSRELFF
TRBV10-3,CAISEERTYEQYF
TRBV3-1,CASSPFEGVMNEQYF
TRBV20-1,CSAREGGYGYTF
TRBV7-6,CASSFEPGQGNTGELFF
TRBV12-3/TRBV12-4,CASRRDRGVNENTGELFF
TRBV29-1,CSVEDWERGETNEQFF
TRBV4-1,CASRLAGGPGTGELFF
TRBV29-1,CSGRDSLITEQYF
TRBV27,CASSFQGIFNRETGEQFF
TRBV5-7,CASIFGTSGRAVGEQFF
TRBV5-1,CASSPSLTSFKAFF
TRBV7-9,CASSPRFAGGNEQFF
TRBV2,CASSGSSNQPQHF
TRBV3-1,CASSQETAGGYEQYF
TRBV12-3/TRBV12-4,CASSFLAGSSGANVLTF